A single sample is the source of the 8 T cell receptor beta chains below, sequenced in a study of PD-1 blockade in classical Hodgkin lymphoma. All the patients suffered relapse after autologous stem cell transplantation, and brentuximab vedotin exposure differed. The data were produced by immunoSEQ multiplex PCR, yet TCRdb's version contains in-frame clones alone and is incomplete. The sample gives over 35,000 clones, 86% of which show up once; more than 5.5% is in the top ten. The source was peripheral blood mononuclear cells (PBMCs), collected before the second cycle of nivolumab. Every receptor here comes from a human donor with classical Hodgkin lymphoma.

This clone has just one count. The V gene is TRBV29-1, the J gene TRBJ1-2; 7 nucleotides line up with TRBD1. Per the germline V gene, CDR1 is SQVTM and CDR2 is ANQGSEA. V lost 7 bases, J lost 5 bases, and 10 bases stayed unmatched. The CDR3 length is 13 residues. CDR3 DNA: TGCAGCGCAGGACAGGCTTTAGGGTATGGCTACACCTTC. It encodes CSAGQALGYGYTF.

The chain is built from TRBV9 and TRBJ1-3; TRBD1 might be the D (5 bases). The CDR3 extends over 13 amino acids. Trimming cost V 4 bases and J 7 bases, with 12 bases left between them. The V gene's germline CDR1 is SGDLS and CDR2 YYNGEE. CDR3 nucleotide sequence: TGTGCCAGCAGCCACGCCGGGGGGAACACCATATATTTT. This encodes CASSHAGGNTIYF.

The chain joins TRBV28 to TRBJ2-1, with D possibly TRBD1 on 5 matching bases. V lost 6 bases, J lost 6 bases, and 21 bases lay in between. Germline V gene lookup returns CDR1 MDHEN and CDR2 SYDVKM. CDR3 size: 16 residues. The CDR3 region is CASSRIRGRSGNEQFF. CDR3 nucleotides: TGTGCCAGCAGCCGTATAAGGGGCCGTTCGGGCAATGAGCAGTTCTTC.

The rearrangement links TRBV20-1 to TRBJ2-3; possible D gene TRBD2, 7 bases. The CDR3 runs to 11 residues. Germline CDR1 and CDR2: DFQATT and SNEGSKA (reference sequence). V was pared by 3 bases and J by 14 bases, with 15 bases between. The CDR3 here is CSASGGQDPYF. CDR3 in DNA: TGCAGTGCTAGCGGGGGGCAGGATCCGTATTTT.

The chain employs TRBV2 and TRBJ2-7, with D perhaps assigned TRBD1 or TRBD2 (6 bases each). Germline loops: CDR1 SNHLY, CDR2 FYNNEI. Trimming left V 3 bases short and J 6 bases short, with 12 bases between. The CDR3 contains 13 residues. This chain's CDR3 is CASSDTGTREQYF. DNA of the CDR3: TGTGCCAGCAGTGACACAGGGACTCGCGAGCAGTACTTC.

This clone has a single count. V usage is TRBV29-1 and J usage is TRBJ1-1, with 9 bases aligning to TRBD1. This CDR3 has 12 amino acids. CDR1 SQVTM and CDR2 ANQGSEA come from the germline V gene. Trimming took 7 bases from V and 4 from J; bases not matched to a gene: 4. The CDR3 DNA sequence: TGCAGCGCGGGGACAGGGAGCACTGAAGCTTTCTTT. It yields the protein CSAGTGSTEAFF.

The chain recombines TRBV14 with TRBJ2-2; weak D call: TRBD1 (5 bases). The V end was cut by 3 bases, the J end by 4 bases, with 18 bases between. Germline assignment: CDR1 SGHDN and CDR2 FVKESK. The length of the CDR3 is 17 residues. The CDR3 spells CASSQRGPGYFTGELFF. In nucleotides, the CDR3 is TGTGCCAGCAGCCAGAGAGGACCAGGGTATTTCACCGGGGAGCTGTTTTTT.

The J gene is TRBJ2-5, the V gene TRBV5-1; D is unresolved. This CDR3 has 15 residues. CDR1 SGHRS and CDR2 YFSETQ come from the germline V gene. Trimming left V 4 bases short and J 9 bases short, with 22 bases between. As DNA, the CDR3 is TGCGCCAGCAGCGCCGTGGCGTCCTCAGCGATCGCCCAGTACTTC. This codes for CASSAVASSAIAQYF.